The clone carrying this T cell receptor (beta chain) appeared many times. Its antigen is unidentified. To make TCR beta libraries, researchers used iRepertoire HTBI primers and Arm-PCR of CDR3 regions. In the original analysis: Sequenced samples collectively carried some 60 TRBV and 11 to 15 TRBJ segments. TCRdb redid the calling of the multiplex PCR reads with MiXCR, one entry per CDR3 protein. V and J calls and clone size were set by TCRdb, not the authors. The sample has approximately 300,000 distinct CDR3 sequences; about 18% are singletons. This entry belongs to a study of regulatory T cells in long-lasting Graves disease. Whole-study results and caveats: The analysis examined peripheral blood only and excluded thyroid tissue. Newly diagnosed patients shared 850 to 1,000 public clonotypes; persistent patients shared some 2,700.

Time point of the sample: newly diagnosed GD, antithyroid drugs for less than 3 months. Generation of the TCR library employed RNA extracted from PBMCs. The CDR3 length is 15 residues. Germline assignment: CDR1 ENHRY and CDR2 SYGVKD. V lost 7 bases and J lost 2; bases outside the gene matches: 7. The TCR was taken from a female donor with Graves disease. Sequenced here: peripheral blood mononuclear cells (PBMCs), sampled at new diagnosis, from a patient treated with antithyroid drugs. The chain has TRBV10-3 and TRBJ2-7; 11 bases map to TRBD1. This CDR3 reads CAIIVGQGGPYEQYF. CDR3 DNA: TGTGCCATCATTGTGGGACAGGGGGGACCCTACGAGCAGTACTTC.